A single sample gave rise to the 24 T cell receptor beta chains below, sequenced in a study of T-cell reconstitution after alpha-beta-depleted transplantation in children. Unique molecular identifiers were incorporated when the TCRbeta library was constructed. TCRdb reanalysed the PCR reads using MiXCR and keeps one entry per CDR3 protein. This sample has almost 500,000 distinct CDR3 sequences; around 13% occur once, and the top ten carry approximately 5.4%. The sequenced sample was PBMCs from the stem cell graft donor, obtained from the stem cell graft. Receptors originate from a human donor who donated a stem cell graft to a child with combined immunodeficiency.

This clonotype has ten or more counts. This chain connects TRBV4-3 to TRBJ1-1; D is unclear. The germline V gene has CDR1 LGHNA and CDR2 YSLEER. Trimming removed 5 bases at V and 11 bases at J, with 18 bases between. The CDR3 contains 13 residues. The CDR3 spells CASSSGPWAPAFF. The CDR3 DNA reads as TGCGCCAGCAGCTCAGGCCCCTGGGCTCCCGCTTTCTTT.

This clonotype was seen a few times. The rearrangement joins TRBV12-3 or TRBV12-4 to TRBJ1-1; TRBD1 is a possible D gene (5 bases). CDR3 size: 14 residues. Trimming removed 7 bases at V and 0 bases at J, with 12 bases between. CDR3 nucleotide sequence: TGTGCCAGCATCCCGACGGGGCTGAACACTGAAGCTTTCTTT. It encodes CASIPTGLNTEAFF.

This clonotype was seen repeatedly, ten times or more. V is TRBV11-1 and J is TRBJ2-3; 9 bases are shared with TRBD2. The CDR3 runs 19 residues. V gave up 1 base and J gave up 4 bases; unmatched junction bases: 15. Per the germline V gene, CDR1 is SGHAT and CDR2 is FQDESV (reference sequence). The CDR3 coding sequence is TGTGCCAGCAGCTTAGTGTTCGTCCTGGCGGGAGGGCCCTCAGATACGCAGTATTTT. Translated, it gives CASSLVFVLAGGPSDTQYF.

Only a few counts were recorded for this clonotype. V gene TRBV5-1 combines with J gene TRBJ2-5; D might be TRBD2 (7 bases). The V end lost 4 bases, the J end lost 4 bases, and 20 bases lay between the germline ends. CDR1 SGHRS and CDR2 YFSETQ come from the germline V gene. The CDR3 is 16 residues long. The CDR3 nucleotides read TGCGCCAGCAGCATCAAGTTGGGGGGGCGAAGAGAGACCCAGTACTTC. Translation: CASSIKLGGRRETQYF. Full variable domain (missing parts from reference TRBV5-1 and TRBJ2-5): KAGVTQTPRYLIKTRGQQVTLSCSPISGHRSVSWYQQTPGQGLQFLFEYFSETQRNKGNFPGRFSGRQFSNSRSEMNVSTLELGDSALYLCASSIKLGGRRETQYFGPGTRLLVL.

V usage is TRBV12-3 or TRBV12-4 and J usage is TRBJ2-1; tentatively, D is TRBD1 (6 bases). V shed 3 bases and J shed 7 bases, with 10 bases lying between them. This CDR3 is 13 amino acids long. CDR3 region: CASSFSGENEQFF. The CDR3 nucleotides are TGTGCCAGCAGTTTCTCAGGGGAAAATGAGCAGTTCTTC.

The table lists this clonotype with many counts. The chain has TRBV29-1 and TRBJ2-2, with D unclear. The germline gives CDR1 SQVTM, CDR2 ANQGSEA. This CDR3 comprises 11 residues. Trimming removed 5 bases from V and 6 bases from J, with 7 bases in between. The CDR3 protein is CSVSWAGELFF. CDR3 nucleotides: TGCAGCGTTTCCTGGGCCGGGGAGCTGTTTTTT.

V and J are TRBV20-1 and TRBJ1-4; TRBD1 matches 7 bases. The CDR3 loop spans 15 amino acids. CDR1 DFQATT and CDR2 SNEGSKA come from the germline V gene (reference sequence). V lost 0 bases, J lost 7 bases, and 8 bases stayed unmatched. CDR3 region: CSARDLEGASEKLFF. The CDR3 coding sequence is TGCAGTGCTAGAGATTTAGAGGGGGCGAGTGAAAAACTGTTTTTT.

The chain has TRBV7-6 and TRBJ1-1; D is uncertain. Per germline, CDR1 SGHVS and CDR2 FNYEAQ. V gave up 1 base and J gave up 5 bases, with 8 bases separating them. The CDR3 extends over 13 amino acids. The CDR3 bases are TGTGCCAGCAGCTTAGATGCGGGGACTGAAGCTTTCTTT. This translates into CASSLDAGTEAFF.

The rearrangement uses TRBV4-2 and TRBJ2-5; D is perhaps TRBD2 (5 bases). Deletions cut 4 bases from V and 4 bases from J, with 19 bases between. CDR3 length: 16 amino acids. From germline, CDR1 is LGHNA and CDR2 YNFKEQ. The DNA of the CDR3 is TGTGCCAGCAGCCCAGGCGCTAGCTGGTTCGGAGAGACCCAGTACTTC. Its translation: CASSPGASWFGETQYF.

This clonotype was found a few times. The V call is TRBV10-3, the J call TRBJ1-2; 7 bases are a match to TRBD1. J lost 4 bases, V lost 5 bases, and 7 bases had no gene match. The CDR3 extends over 14 amino acids. Germline CDR1 ENHRY, CDR2 SYGVKD. CDR3 bases: TGTGCCATCAGTACAGGGGATGGAACCTATGGCTACACCTTC. Its translation: CAISTGDGTYGYTF.

In its sample, this clonotype was seen many times. V usage is TRBV29-1 and J usage is TRBJ2-6; D may be TRBD1 (6 bases). The CDR3 is made up of 12 amino acids. Trimming left V 7 bases short and J 4 bases short, with 8 bases between. The germline V gene encodes CDR1 SQVTM and CDR2 ANQGSEA. CDR3 coding DNA: TGCAGCGCTGGACAGGGGGCCAACGTCCTGACTTTC. Amino acids: CSAGQGANVLTF.

This clonotype has a count of ten or more. CDR3 residues: CASSTPDRLYEQYF. CDR3 nucleotides: TGTGCCAGCAGCACCCCCGACAGGCTGTACGAGCAGTACTTC. The chain couples TRBV7-9 to TRBJ2-7, with D tentatively TRBD1 (6 bases). The CDR3 totals 14 residues. V lost 5 bases to trimming and J lost 4 bases, with 15 bases between them. Germline V gene data show CDR1 as SEHNR and CDR2 as FQNEAQ (reference sequence).

The V call is TRBV10-3, the J call TRBJ2-1; D call uncertain. V lost 10 bases, J lost 1 base, and 5 bases lay in between. The CDR3 is 11 residues long. Germline CDR1 reads ENHRY; CDR2 reads SYGVKD. CDR3 sequence (DNA): TGTGCCACCCGATCCTACAATGAGCAGTTCTTC. Translated, it gives CATRSYNEQFF.

This chain connects TRBV9 to TRBJ2-3, with TRBD2 matching over 13 bases. The CDR3 is made up of 16 amino acids. CDR1 and CDR2 (germline): SGDLS, YYNGEE. V lost 0 bases to trimming and J lost 5 bases; unmatched junction nucleotides: 3. The CDR3 reads CASSVGTSGRVDTQYF. CDR3 bases: TGTGCCAGCAGCGTAGGAACTAGCGGGAGGGTAGATACGCAGTATTTT.

This clonotype came up a few times. V gene TRBV20-1 combines with J gene TRBJ1-1; tentative D call: TRBD1 (5 bases). The CDR3 is 13 amino acids. The germline gives CDR1 DFQATT, CDR2 SNEGSKA (reference sequence). Trimming removed 1 base from V and 1 base from J, with 7 bases in between. Here the CDR3 DNA reads TGCAGTGCTAGAGTGGGGACGAACACTGAAGCTTTCTTT. This translates into CSARVGTNTEAFF.

Only a few counts were recorded for this clonotype. This chain links TRBV6-2 or TRBV6-3 with TRBJ1-1, with D unresolved. V was shortened by 6 bases and J by 4 bases, with 12 bases between the two germline ends. Germline V lookup: CDR1 MNHEY, CDR2 SVGEGT. CDR3 size: 13 residues. CDR3 in amino acids: CASSPGLGTEAFF. The DNA for the CDR3 is TGTGCCAGCAGCCCGGGCCTGGGCACTGAAGCTTTCTTT.

The table lists this clonotype with a few counts. The chain employs TRBV20-1 and TRBJ2-1, with D unclear. CDR3 length: 14 amino acids. V lost 0 bases and J 4 bases, leaving 10 bases between the germline ends. Germline V gene data show CDR1 as DFQATT and CDR2 as SNEGSKA (reference sequence). For the CDR3, the DNA is TGCAGTGCTAGAGAACTAATGGGGTACAATGAGCAGTTCTTC. Translating it yields CSARELMGYNEQFF.

This clonotype was seen many times. V is TRBV7-3 and J is TRBJ2-2, with a tentative D call TRBD2 (5 bases). Trimming removed 5 bases at V and 5 bases at J, with 12 bases between. The CDR3 runs to 14 residues. The germline gives CDR1 SGHTA, CDR2 FQGTGA. CDR3 bases: TGTGCCAGCAGCCGGGATTATTCGACCGGGGAGCTGTTTTTT. This gives the protein CASSRDYSTGELFF.

This clonotype has a handful of counts. The CDR3 is CASSVGGRRDNEQFF. The CDR3 coding sequence is TGTGCCAGCAGCGTAGGGGGCCGGCGCGACAATGAGCAGTTCTTC. The rearrangement links TRBV9 to TRBJ2-1; the D gene is possibly TRBD1 (5 bases). The V gene lost 0 bases and the J gene lost 5 bases, with 12 bases spanning the gap. CDR3 length equals 15 residues. Germline V gene lookup returns CDR1 SGDLS and CDR2 YYNGEE.

This clonotype was recorded at least ten times. This chain links TRBV28 with TRBJ1-1; no definite D call. The CDR3 sequence is 10 residues long. Germline V gives CDR1 MDHEN, CDR2 SYDVKM. V was clipped by 9 bases and J by 7 bases, with 9 bases between them. The CDR3 nucleotides read TGTGCCAGTCAAGGAGTTGAAGCTTTCTTT. It specifies CASQGVEAFF.

This clonotype was counted many times. The chain combines TRBV11-2 with TRBJ2-3; the match to TRBD2 covers 12 bases. This CDR3 comprises 20 residues. In germline, CDR1 is SGHAT, CDR2 FQNNGV. With V trimmed by 1 base and J by 5 bases, 16 bases remained unmatched. CDR3: CASSLVLAGGPVKGEDTQYF. The DNA for the CDR3 is TGTGCCAGCAGCTTAGTACTAGCGGGGGGCCCTGTAAAGGGCGAAGATACGCAGTATTTT. Together with reference TRBV11-2 and TRBJ2-3, the CDR3 gives the full variable domain: EAGVAQSPRYKIIEKRQSVAFWCNPISGHATLYWYQQILGQGPKLLIQFQNNGVVDDSQLPKDRFSAERLKGVDSTLKIQPAKLEDSAVYLCASSLVLAGGPVKGEDTQYFGPGTRLTVL.

The chain links TRBV5-1 to TRBJ1-2; no firm D call. V shed 4 bases and J shed 1 base, with 14 bases lying between them. The CDR3 extends over 15 amino acids. Germline V gives CDR1 SGHRS, CDR2 YFSETQ. CDR3 DNA sequence: TGCGCCAGCAGCGTCACAAACCCCGATAACTATGGCTACACCTTC. This sequence encodes CASSVTNPDNYGYTF.

The gene calls are TRBV12-3 or TRBV12-4 and TRBJ2-7; tentatively, D is TRBD2 (6 bases). V was trimmed by 3 bases and J by 6 bases, leaving 15 bases between them. This CDR3 has 14 residues. The CDR3 sequence is CASSLAGFSFEQYF. Written as DNA, the CDR3 is TGTGCCAGCAGTTTGGCGGGGTTTAGTTTCGAGCAGTACTTC.

This clonotype came up many times. This chain joins TRBV12-3 or TRBV12-4 and TRBJ2-7; D uncertain. V gave up 3 bases and J gave up 6 bases, with 6 bases separating them. This CDR3 region has 11 residues. This chain's CDR3 is CASSLISEQYF. For the CDR3, the DNA is TGTGCCAGCAGTTTGATATCCGAGCAGTACTTC.